The 25 T cell receptor beta chains below all came from one sample that was sequenced in a study of T cell responses to AZD1222 COVID-19 vaccine. The assay was immunoSEQ multiplex PCR, and TCRdb's table has in-frame clones only and misses some. The table includes 150,000 to 200,000 clones, roughly 92% detected once. Material: peripheral blood, obtained on day 0 of AZD1222 vaccination. The receptors come from an adult in good health.

The chain is built from TRBV2 and TRBJ1-3; D is ambiguous. V dropped 5 bases and J dropped 0 bases, with 8 bases sitting between them. The V gene's germline CDR1 is SNHLY and CDR2 FYNNEI. This CDR3 contains 14 residues. CDR3 amino acids: CASSSQISGNTIYF. The CDR3 DNA reads as TGTGCCAGCAGTTCCCAGATCTCTGGAAACACCATATATTTT.

This sequence joins TRBV5-4 and TRBJ1-4; TRBD1 is a possible D gene (5 bases). Germline loops: CDR1 SGHNT, CDR2 YYREEE (reference sequence). This CDR3 is 13 amino acids long. V lost 5 bases and J lost 8, with 13 bases in between. CDR3 bases: TGTGCCAGCAGAAGCTGGGACGGAGAAAAACTGTTTTTT. Translating gives CASRSWDGEKLFF.

CDR3 protein: CASGTSGYEQYF. The CDR3 nucleotides are TGCGCCAGTGGGACTAGCGGGTACGAGCAGTACTTC. The genes are TRBV10-2 and TRBJ2-7; 12 bases map to TRBD2. V lost 9 bases, J lost 4 bases, and 1 base stayed unmatched. This CDR3 region has 12 residues. Germline CDR1 reads WSHSY; CDR2 reads SAAADI.

CDR3 nucleotides: TGTGCCAGCAGTGTGAGGGCAGGGAATGAGCAGTTCTTC. Translation gives CASSVRAGNEQFF. The gene calls are TRBV2 and TRBJ2-1; D tentatively reads TRBD1 or TRBD2 (5 bases each). The germline V gene encodes CDR1 SNHLY and CDR2 FYNNEI. CDR3 length: 13 amino acids. V lost 4 bases and J 7 bases, leaving 11 bases between the germline ends.

V usage is TRBV29-1 and J usage is TRBJ2-7; D is unresolved. V lost 5 bases, J lost 8 bases, and 19 bases lay in between. CDR3 length equals 13 residues. The V gene's germline CDR1 is SQVTM and CDR2 ANQGSEA. The CDR3 protein is CSVKSLYQIQQYF. The DNA of the CDR3 is TGCAGCGTTAAATCACTGTATCAGATTCAGCAGTACTTC.

The rearrangement joins TRBV7-2 to TRBJ1-3; a possible D gene is TRBD1 (5 bases). The V end lost 2 bases, the J end lost 3 bases, and 23 bases lay between the germline ends. Germline V gives CDR1 SGHTA, CDR2 FQGNSA. The CDR3 is 19 amino acids. The CDR3 region has the DNA TGTGCCAGCAGCTTACGCCCCGGACGGGGGGGGTTTTATGGAAACACCATATATTTT. It encodes CASSLRPGRGGFYGNTIYF.

This chain links TRBV5-1 with TRBJ1-5; weak D call: TRBD1 (6 bases). This CDR3 has 15 residues. CDR1 SGHRS and CDR2 YFSETQ come from the germline V gene. Trimming took off 1 base at V and 3 bases at J, with 11 bases between the two ends. In DNA form, the CDR3 reads TGCGCCAGCAGCTTGAACGGGGGCGCCAATCAGCCCCAGCATTTT. This translates into CASSLNGGANQPQHF.

The V and J genes are TRBV2 and TRBJ2-2, with a weak D call TRBD1 (6 bases). V lost 6 bases to trimming and J lost 8 bases, with 16 bases between them. This CDR3 comprises 14 residues. Germline loops: CDR1 SNHLY, CDR2 FYNNEI. The chain's CDR3 is CASSSLTGTGELFF. The CDR3 DNA is TGTGCCAGCAGCTCTCTTACAGGGACGGGGGAGCTGTTTTTT.

The chain links TRBV15 to TRBJ2-1, with D possibly TRBD2 on 7 matching bases. Germline CDR1 reads LNHNV; CDR2 reads YYDKDF (reference sequence). V dropped 0 bases and J dropped 8 bases, with 17 bases sitting between them. The CDR3 is made up of 16 amino acids. The CDR3 DNA follows: TGTGCCACCAGCAGAGATCGCGGCAGGGGAGGGGATGAGCAGTTCTTC. This sequence encodes CATSRDRGRGGDEQFF.

The CDR3 nucleotides are TGTGCCAGCAGTGAATTAGGGAGGGGGGGAACAGATACGCAGTATTTT. Its translation: CASSELGRGGTDTQYF. The chain couples TRBV25-1 to TRBJ2-3; TRBD2 might be the D (7 bases). CDR3 size: 16 residues. Trimming cost V 1 base and J 3 bases, with 14 bases left between them. In germline, CDR1 is MGHDK, CDR2 SYGVNS. Using reference TRBV25-1 and TRBJ2-3 for the parts outside the CDR3, the full variable domain is EADIYQTPRYLVIGTGKKITLECSQTMGHDKMYWYQQDPGMELHLIHYSYGVNSTEKGDLSSESTVSRIRTEHFPLTLESARPSHTSQYLCASSELGRGGTDTQYFGPGTRLTVL.

The V and J genes are TRBV5-1 and TRBJ2-1, with 7 bases matching TRBD2. V lost 0 bases and J lost 5; bases outside the gene matches: 2. The CDR3 has 14 residues. Germline V gene sequence: CDR1 SGHRS, CDR2 YFSETQ. CDR3 sequence: CASSLGAGNNEQFF. Here the CDR3 DNA reads TGCGCCAGCAGCTTGGGAGCGGGGAACAATGAGCAGTTCTTC.

The V gene is TRBV5-4, the J gene TRBJ2-3, with 9 bases fitting TRBD2. V shed 0 bases, J shed 5 bases, and the junction held 7 bases outside the gene matches. The CDR3 consists of 16 residues. In germline, CDR1 is SGHNT, CDR2 YYREEE (reference sequence). CDR3 residues: CASSLGAAGGQDTQYF. The CDR3 DNA is TGTGCCAGCAGCTTGGGGGCAGCGGGAGGTCAAGATACGCAGTATTTT.

The chain carries TRBV6-2 or TRBV6-3 and TRBJ2-7; D gene uncertain. Germline lookup yields CDR1 MNHEY and CDR2 SVGEGT. Between the trimmed V and J ends, which lost 2 bases and 6 bases, there was a span of 8 bases. This CDR3 is built from 12 residues. The DNA for the CDR3 is TGTGCCAGCAGTTACGGGGTTGGCGAGCAGTACTTC. This gives the protein CASSYGVGEQYF.

The chain combines TRBV15 with TRBJ2-7; no clear D. CDR1 is LNHNV and CDR2 is YYDKDF in the germline V gene (reference sequence). The CDR3 runs to 15 residues. Trimming pared 0 bases from V and 0 bases from J, leaving 9 bases between. CDR3 loop: CATSRDRTASYEQYF. CDR3 nucleotides: TGTGCCACCAGCAGAGATCGAACGGCCTCCTACGAGCAGTACTTC.

The chain carries TRBV7-2 and TRBJ1-1; 9 bases align to TRBD1. The germline gives CDR1 SGHTA, CDR2 FQGNSA. This CDR3 is 13 amino acids long. J lost 5 bases, V lost 6 bases, and 4 bases had no gene match. CDR3: CASRQGASTEAFF. The DNA of the CDR3 is TGTGCCAGCAGACAGGGGGCGAGTACTGAAGCTTTCTTT.

Note on this clone: Other nucleotide sequences in the sample specify the same CDR3. This chain connects TRBV11-2 to TRBJ1-1, with D possibly TRBD1 on 5 matching bases. The CDR3 totals 13 residues. V shed 4 bases and J shed 8 bases, with 14 bases lying between them. Germline CDR1 and CDR2: SGHAT and FQNNGV. The CDR3 bases are TGTGCCAGCAGCTCAAACCGACAGCTCGAAGCTTTCTTT. Translating gives CASSSNRQLEAFF.

J is TRBJ1-1 and V is TRBV10-3; D uncertain. Germline CDR1 is ENHRY and CDR2 is SYGVKD. This CDR3 spans 16 amino acids. V was cut by 0 bases and J by 4 bases, with 15 bases left in between. CDR3 in amino acids: CAISESPLEGSTEAFF. The CDR3 bases are TGTGCCATCAGTGAGTCGCCCCTCGAGGGAAGCACTGAAGCTTTCTTT.

This chain links TRBV19 with TRBJ2-2; D is perhaps TRBD1 (6 bases). V was shortened by 9 bases and J by 2 bases, with 10 bases between the two germline ends. The CDR3 covers 13 residues. Germline assignment: CDR1 LNHDA and CDR2 SQIVND (reference sequence). The CDR3 coding sequence is TGTGCCAGCACCGGGACAAACACCGGGGAGCTGTTTTTT. This sequence encodes CASTGTNTGELFF.

This chain links TRBV7-2 with TRBJ2-7; 13 nucleotides match TRBD2. Trimming removed 4 bases from V and 3 bases from J; junction bases left unmatched: 9. Germline assignment: CDR1 SGHTA and CDR2 FQGNSA. The CDR3 is made up of 17 amino acids. CDR3 DNA sequence: TGTGCCAGCAGCTCCGGACTAGCGGGAGTCAAGGTCTACGAGCAGTACTTC. Translation: CASSSGLAGVKVYEQYF.

This clone was seen a single time. V is TRBV11-2 and J is TRBJ2-5; 8 positions match TRBD2. Per germline, CDR1 SGHAT and CDR2 FQNNGV. J was trimmed by 1 base and V by 5 bases; bases with no gene match: 9. This CDR3 has 16 amino acids. The CDR3 region has the DNA TGTGCCAGCAGCCCCCGGGGGGGGCTAATCCAAGAGACCCAGTACTTC. It codes for CASSPRGGLIQETQYF.

CDR3 nucleotide sequence: TGTGCCAGCAGTTTCCGGGAAAACAATGAGCAGTTCTTC. This encodes CASSFRENNEQFF. This chain joins TRBV27 and TRBJ2-1; the D gene is possibly TRBD2 (5 bases). Germline CDR1 MNHEY, CDR2 SMNVEV (reference sequence). V lost 3 bases, J lost 5 bases, and 8 bases lay in between. The CDR3 contains 13 residues.

This chain connects TRBV29-1 to TRBJ1-1; a weak D match, TRBD1 (6 bases). Trimming pared 6 bases from V and 0 bases from J, leaving 11 bases between. The CDR3 runs 13 residues. Germline V CDR1 and CDR2: SQVTM, ANQGSEA. For the CDR3, the DNA is TGCAGCGTGTGGACAGCTATGAACACTGAAGCTTTCTTT. Translated: CSVWTAMNTEAFF.

This chain links TRBV10-2 with TRBJ2-5, with 10 bases lining up with TRBD1. CDR1 and CDR2 from the germline V gene are WSHSY and SAAADI. This CDR3 spans 16 amino acids. Unmatched junction bases numbered 11, after V lost 5 bases and J lost 5 bases. This chain's CDR3 is CASSFIPGQGLETQYF. CDR3 sequence (DNA): TGCGCCAGCAGTTTTATCCCGGGACAGGGGTTGGAGACCCAGTACTTC.

The chain has TRBV7-9 and TRBJ1-4, with TRBD1 identical over 12 bases. The germline gives CDR1 SEHNR, CDR2 FQNEAQ (reference sequence). The CDR3 is 18 amino acids. Trimming at V came to 0 bases and at J to 7 bases, leaving 9 bases not matched to a gene. The CDR3 nucleotides read TGTGCCAGCAGCTTAGCCCCGGGACAGGGGGCGCTCAGTGAAAAACTGTTTTTT. Protein sequence: CASSLAPGQGALSEKLFF.

V gene TRBV4-1 combines with J gene TRBJ2-7, with 11 bases fitting TRBD2. CDR3 length: 16 residues. Trimming at V came to 0 bases and at J to 6 bases, leaving 7 bases not matched to a gene. Germline V gene lookup returns CDR1 MGHRA and CDR2 YSYEKL. CDR3 coding DNA: TGCGCCAGCAGCCAAGACCCTAGCGGGAGGTTCCTCGAGCAGTACTTC. Protein sequence: CASSQDPSGRFLEQYF.